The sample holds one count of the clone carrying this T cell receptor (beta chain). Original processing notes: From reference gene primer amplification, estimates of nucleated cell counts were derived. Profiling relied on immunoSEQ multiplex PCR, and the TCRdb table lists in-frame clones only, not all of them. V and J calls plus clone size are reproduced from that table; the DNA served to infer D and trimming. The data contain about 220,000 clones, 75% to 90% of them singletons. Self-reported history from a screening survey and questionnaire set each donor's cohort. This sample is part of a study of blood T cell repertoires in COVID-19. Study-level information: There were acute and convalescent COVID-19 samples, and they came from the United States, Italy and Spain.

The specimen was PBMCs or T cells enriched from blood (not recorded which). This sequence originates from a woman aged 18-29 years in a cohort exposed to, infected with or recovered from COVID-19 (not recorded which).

CDR3 loop: CASSSQGRETQYF. In DNA, the CDR3 is TGTGCCAGCAGCTCGCAGGGCCGAGAGACCCAGTACTTC. The chain couples TRBV5-5 to TRBJ2-5; TRBD1 is a possible D gene (5 bases). Germline V CDR1 and CDR2: SGHKS, YYEKEE (reference sequence). The CDR3 consists of 13 residues. Trimming stripped 3 bases from V and 4 bases from J, with 10 bases between.